This TCR beta chain was captured in a study of OX40 agonist ivuxolimab in advanced cancers. TCRdb keeps only in-frame clones here, not all; method: immunoSEQ multiplex PCR. The sample gives approximately 73,000 clones, 86% of which show up once; approximately 2.5% is in the top ten. Trimming cost V 4 bases and J 9 bases, with 15 bases left between them. In germline, CDR1 is SGHRS, CDR2 YFSETQ. This CDR3 region has 13 residues. The sequence came from an adult with an advanced solid tumor such as melanoma, head and neck, liver or kidney cancer. The sample here was CD4+ or CD8+ T cells sorted from blood, taken in a trial of the OX40 agonist ivuxolimab. This chain joins TRBV5-1 and TRBJ2-3, with a possible D match to TRBD1 (6 bases). Here the CDR3 DNA reads TGCGCCAGCAGCGCCGACGGCCAGGGGACGCAGTATTTT. Translating gives CASSADGQGTQYF.